This record looks at one T cell receptor beta chain sequence and its context. Its specificity is not known. This entry belongs to a study of cytomegalovirus exposure and HLA in healthy donors. Overall study results and limits: The authors reported that TCR beta sequences could predict HLA-A and HLA-B alleles. These predictions were accurate for most subjects in the first cohort. Most of the TCR beta V segments (in an earlier analysis) were productive either about 87% or about 30% of the time. Researchers reported in a later analysis that a missense DCLRE1C variant was tied to TCR beta V- and J-gene trimming. A later examination showed that TCR association rates differed by HLA locus, with DRB1 most and HLA-C fewest.

Researchers ran the PCR with 60 Vbeta and 13 Jbeta primers. Here immunoSEQ multiplex PCR was the method, and the copy in TCRdb shows in-frame clones only, minus some. The sample records some 160,000 clones, over 8% being singletons. Germline CDR1 reads MDHEN; CDR2 reads SYDVKM. V dropped 6 bases and J dropped 4 bases, with 12 bases sitting between them. CDR3 length: 13 residues. V gene TRBV28 combines with J gene TRBJ1-2; a weak D match, TRBD1 (5 bases). This TCR derives from a male donor in good health and CMV-seronegative. The source material was PBMCs. CDR3 sequence reads: CASRSTEIYGYTF. DNA of the CDR3: TGTGCCAGCAGGTCGACAGAAATCTATGGCTACACCTTC.